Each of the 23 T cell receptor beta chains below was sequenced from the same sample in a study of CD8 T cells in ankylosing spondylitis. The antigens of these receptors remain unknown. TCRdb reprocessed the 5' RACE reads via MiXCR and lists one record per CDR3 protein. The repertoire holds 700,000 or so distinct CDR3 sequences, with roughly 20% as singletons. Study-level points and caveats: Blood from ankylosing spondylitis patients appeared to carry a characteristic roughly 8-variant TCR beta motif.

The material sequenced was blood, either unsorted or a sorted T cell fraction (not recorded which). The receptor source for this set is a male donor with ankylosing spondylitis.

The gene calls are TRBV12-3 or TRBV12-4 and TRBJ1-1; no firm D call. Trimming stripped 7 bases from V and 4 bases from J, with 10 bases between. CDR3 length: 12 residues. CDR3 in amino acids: CASNLRATEAFF. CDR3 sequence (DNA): TGTGCCAGCAACCTGAGGGCCACTGAAGCTTTCTTT.

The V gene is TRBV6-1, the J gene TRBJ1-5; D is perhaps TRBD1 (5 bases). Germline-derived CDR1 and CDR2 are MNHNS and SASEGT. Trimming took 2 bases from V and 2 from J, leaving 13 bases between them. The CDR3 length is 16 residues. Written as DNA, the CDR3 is TGTGCCAGCAGTGAACAGGGAGCAAAGGGCAATCAGCCCCAGCATTTT. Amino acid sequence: CASSEQGAKGNQPQHF.

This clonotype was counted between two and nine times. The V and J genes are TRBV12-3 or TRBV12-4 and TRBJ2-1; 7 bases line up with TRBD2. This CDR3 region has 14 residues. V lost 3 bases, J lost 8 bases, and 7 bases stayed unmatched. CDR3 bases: TGTGCCAGCAGTTTCGGCGGGAGTTTCTATGAGCAGTTCTTC. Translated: CASSFGGSFYEQFF.

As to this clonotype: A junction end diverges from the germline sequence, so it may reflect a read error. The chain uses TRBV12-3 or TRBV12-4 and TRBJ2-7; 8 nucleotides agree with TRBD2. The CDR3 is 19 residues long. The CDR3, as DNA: TGTGCCTGCAGTTTAAACCGGCGGGGCTTACTAGCGGTCTCCTACGAGCAGTACTTC. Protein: CACSLNRRGLLAVSYEQYF.

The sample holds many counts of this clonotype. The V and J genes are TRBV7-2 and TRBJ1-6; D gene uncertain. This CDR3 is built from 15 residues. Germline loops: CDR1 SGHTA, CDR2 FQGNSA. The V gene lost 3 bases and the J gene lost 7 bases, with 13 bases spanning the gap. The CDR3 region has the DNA TGTGCCAGCAGCTTCATAGGGCAGAACAATTCACCCCTCCACTTT. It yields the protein CASSFIGQNNSPLHF.

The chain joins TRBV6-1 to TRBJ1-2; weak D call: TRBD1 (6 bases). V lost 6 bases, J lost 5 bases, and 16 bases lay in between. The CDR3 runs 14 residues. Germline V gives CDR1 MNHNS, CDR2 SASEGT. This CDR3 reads CASRSRGAKYGYTF. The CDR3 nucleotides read TGTGCCAGCAGGAGTAGGGGGGCGAAATATGGCTACACCTTC.

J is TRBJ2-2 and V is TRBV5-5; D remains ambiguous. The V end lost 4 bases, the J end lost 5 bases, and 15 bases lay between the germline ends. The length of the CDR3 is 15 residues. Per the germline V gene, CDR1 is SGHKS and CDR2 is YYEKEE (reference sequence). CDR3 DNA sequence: TGTGCCAGCAGCCCTCCCAAGACCGGAACCGGGGAGCTGTTTTTT. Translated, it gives CASSPPKTGTGELFF.

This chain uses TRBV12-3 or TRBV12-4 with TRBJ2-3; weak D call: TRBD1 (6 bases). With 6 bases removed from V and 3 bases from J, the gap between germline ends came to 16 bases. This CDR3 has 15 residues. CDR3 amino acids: CASSPGDTSTDTQYF. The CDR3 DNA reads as TGTGCCAGCAGCCCAGGGGATACTAGTACAGATACGCAGTATTTT.

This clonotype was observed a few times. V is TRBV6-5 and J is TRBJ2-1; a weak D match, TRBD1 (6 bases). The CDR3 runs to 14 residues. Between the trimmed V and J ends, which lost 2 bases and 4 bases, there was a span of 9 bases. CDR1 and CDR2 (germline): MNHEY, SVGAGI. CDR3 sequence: CASSYPDSYNEQFF. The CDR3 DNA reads TGTGCCAGCAGTTACCCGGACAGTTACAATGAGCAGTTCTTC.

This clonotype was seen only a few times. In DNA, the CDR3 is TGTGCCAGCAGCTTACTCGACAGGGCCTACGAGCAGTACTTC. Its translation is CASSLLDRAYEQYF. This chain connects TRBV7-9 to TRBJ2-7; 7 bases agree with TRBD1. The germline CDR1 and CDR2 sequences are SEHNR and FQNEAQ (reference sequence). CDR3 length: 14 residues. Trimming at V came to 2 bases and at J to 2 bases, leaving 3 bases not matched to a gene.

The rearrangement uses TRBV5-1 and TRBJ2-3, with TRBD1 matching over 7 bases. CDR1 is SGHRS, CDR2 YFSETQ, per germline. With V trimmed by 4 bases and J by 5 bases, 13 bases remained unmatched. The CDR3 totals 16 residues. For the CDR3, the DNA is TGCGCCAGCAGCAGGGGGACAGCCTCAGCTGGAGATACGCAGTATTTT. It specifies CASSRGTASAGDTQYF.

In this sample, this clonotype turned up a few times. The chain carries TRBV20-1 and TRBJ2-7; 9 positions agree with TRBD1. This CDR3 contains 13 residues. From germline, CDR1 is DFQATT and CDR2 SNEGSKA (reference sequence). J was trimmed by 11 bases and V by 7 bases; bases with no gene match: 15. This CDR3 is CSGQGDESRWEYF. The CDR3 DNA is TGCAGTGGACAGGGGGATGAAAGCAGATGGGAGTACTTC.

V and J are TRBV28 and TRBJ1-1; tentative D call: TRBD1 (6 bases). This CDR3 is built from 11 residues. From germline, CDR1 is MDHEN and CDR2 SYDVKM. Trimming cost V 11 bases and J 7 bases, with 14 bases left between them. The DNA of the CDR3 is TGTGCCGTGGAACAGGGAGATGAAGCTTTCTTT. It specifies CAVEQGDEAFF.

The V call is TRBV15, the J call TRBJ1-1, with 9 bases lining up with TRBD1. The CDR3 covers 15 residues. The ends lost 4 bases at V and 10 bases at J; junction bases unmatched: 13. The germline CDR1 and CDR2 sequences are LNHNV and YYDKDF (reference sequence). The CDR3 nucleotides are TGTGCCACCAGCATCCGGGGGACAGGGCCCGAGGGAGCTTTCTTT. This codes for CATSIRGTGPEGAFF.

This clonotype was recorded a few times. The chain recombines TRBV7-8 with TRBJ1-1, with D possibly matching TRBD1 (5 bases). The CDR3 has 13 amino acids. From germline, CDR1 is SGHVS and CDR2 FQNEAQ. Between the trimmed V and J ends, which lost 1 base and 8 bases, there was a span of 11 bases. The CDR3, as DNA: TGTGCCAGCAGCTTAGGGGGCGGGGTGGAAGCTTTCTTT. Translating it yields CASSLGGGVEAFF.

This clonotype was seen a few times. Written as DNA, the CDR3 is TGTGCCAGCAGCGACCTGACAGGAACCTCCTACGAGCAGTACTTC. It encodes CASSDLTGTSYEQYF. This chain uses TRBV7-9 with TRBJ2-7; D perhaps matches TRBD1 (6 bases). Trimming removed 5 bases at V and 0 bases at J, with 14 bases between. The CDR3 totals 15 residues. The germline CDR1 and CDR2 sequences are SEHNR and FQNEAQ (reference sequence).

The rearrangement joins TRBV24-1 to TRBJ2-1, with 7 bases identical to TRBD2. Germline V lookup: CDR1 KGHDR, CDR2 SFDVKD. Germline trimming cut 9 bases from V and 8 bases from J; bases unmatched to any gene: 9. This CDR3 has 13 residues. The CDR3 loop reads CATVGTISDEQFF. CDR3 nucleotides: TGTGCCACCGTCGGGACTATCTCTGATGAGCAGTTCTTC.

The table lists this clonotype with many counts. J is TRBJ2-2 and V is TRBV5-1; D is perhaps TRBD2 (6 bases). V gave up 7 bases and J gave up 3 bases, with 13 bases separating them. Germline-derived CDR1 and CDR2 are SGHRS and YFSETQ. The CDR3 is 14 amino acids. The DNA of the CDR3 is TGCGCCAGCGAGGTCGGGGACTACACCGGGGAGCTGTTTTTT. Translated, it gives CASEVGDYTGELFF.

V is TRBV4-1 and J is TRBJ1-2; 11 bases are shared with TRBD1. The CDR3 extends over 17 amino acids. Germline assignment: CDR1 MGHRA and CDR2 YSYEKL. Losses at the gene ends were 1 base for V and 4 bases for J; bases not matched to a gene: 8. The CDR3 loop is CASSQAAGQGAGYGYTF. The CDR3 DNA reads TGCGCCAGCAGCCAAGCAGCCGGACAGGGGGCTGGCTATGGCTACACCTTC.

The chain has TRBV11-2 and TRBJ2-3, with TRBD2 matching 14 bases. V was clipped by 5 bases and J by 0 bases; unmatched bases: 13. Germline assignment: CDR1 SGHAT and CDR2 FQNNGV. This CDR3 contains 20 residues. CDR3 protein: CASSPEGLAGDDRSTDTQYF. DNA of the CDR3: TGTGCCAGCAGCCCCGAGGGACTAGCGGGGGACGACCGTAGCACAGATACGCAGTATTTT. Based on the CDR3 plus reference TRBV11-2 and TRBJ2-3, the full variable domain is EAGVAQSPRYKIIEKRQSVAFWCNPISGHATLYWYQQILGQGPKLLIQFQNNGVVDDSQLPKDRFSAERLKGVDSTLKIQPAKLEDSAVYLCASSPEGLAGDDRSTDTQYFGPGTRLTVL.

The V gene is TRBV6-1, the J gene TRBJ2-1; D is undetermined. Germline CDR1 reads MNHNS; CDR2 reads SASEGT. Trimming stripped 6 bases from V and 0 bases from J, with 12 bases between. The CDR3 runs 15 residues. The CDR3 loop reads CASRPPGYSYNEQFF. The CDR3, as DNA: TGTGCCAGCAGGCCCCCAGGTTACTCCTACAATGAGCAGTTCTTC.

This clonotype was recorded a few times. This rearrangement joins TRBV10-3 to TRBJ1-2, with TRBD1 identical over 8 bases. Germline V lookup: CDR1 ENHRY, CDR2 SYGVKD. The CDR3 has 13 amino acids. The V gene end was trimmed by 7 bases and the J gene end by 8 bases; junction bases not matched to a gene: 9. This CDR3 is CAITEDRERGYTF. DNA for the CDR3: TGTGCCATCACCGAGGACAGGGAGAGGGGCTACACCTTC.

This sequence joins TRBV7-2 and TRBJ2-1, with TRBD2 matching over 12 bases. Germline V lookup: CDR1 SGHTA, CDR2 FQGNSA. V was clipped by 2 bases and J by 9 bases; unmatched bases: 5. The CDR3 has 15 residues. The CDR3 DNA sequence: TGTGCCAGCAGCTTAAGGACTAGCGGGGAGGTTGAGCAGTTCTTC. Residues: CASSLRTSGEVEQFF.